What follows are 3 T cell receptor beta chains derived from one specimen sequenced in a study of blood T cell repertoires in COVID-19. Clones were read by immunoSEQ multiplex PCR, and TCRdb kept only the in-frame ones, dropping some. The sample lists about 100,000 clones; around four fifths were seen once. Sequenced sample: peripheral blood. The receptors shown here come from a middle-aged man with active or convalescent COVID-19.

The CDR3 DNA reads as TGCAGCGTTGAAGGTGGCGACAAGAGCTACACCTTC. The encoded protein is CSVEGGDKSYTF. This chain uses TRBV29-1 with TRBJ1-2; D call uncertain. This CDR3 has 12 residues. The germline V and J ends were trimmed by 1 base and 9 bases, with 12 bases remaining between them. Germline values: CDR1 SQVTM, CDR2 ANQGSEA.

The rearrangement links TRBV5-1 to TRBJ2-4, with 7 nucleotides matching TRBD1. Germline CDR1 SGHRS, CDR2 YFSETQ. The V gene end was trimmed by 4 bases and the J gene end by 3 bases; junction bases not matched to a gene: 7. This CDR3 has 15 residues. This CDR3 is CASSTQGSGKNIQYF. CDR3 sequence (DNA): TGCGCCAGCAGCACACAGGGGTCGGGCAAAAACATTCAGTACTTC.

This clone was picked up a small number of times. This chain connects TRBV4-2 to TRBJ2-1; D remains unclear. The CDR3 extends over 14 amino acids. Germline V gene lookup returns CDR1 LGHNA and CDR2 YNFKEQ. V lost 0 bases to trimming and J lost 7 bases, with 10 bases between them. DNA for the CDR3: TGTGCCAGCAGCCAAGAATGGCGGAAAAATGAGCAGTTCTTC. Translating it yields CASSQEWRKNEQFF.